This TCR beta chain was sequenced during a study of blood T cell repertoires in COVID-19. Study details: Italy, Spain and the United States were the sources of the convalescent and acute COVID-19 samples.

As handled by the study authors: How many nucleated cells were present was estimated from reference gene primer amplification. The data were produced by immunoSEQ multiplex PCR, yet TCRdb's version contains in-frame clones alone and is incomplete. The DNA was the basis for D and trimming; V, J and clone size are from that table. The sample shows some 120,000 clones, roughly 80% of them seen only once. The CDR3 covers 16 residues. Trimming cost V 4 bases and J 1 base, with 13 bases left between them. CDR1 and CDR2 from the germline V gene are KGHSH and LQKENI. This clone was seen a single time. This rearrangement joins TRBV18 to TRBJ2-2; D is possibly TRBD1 (6 bases). The sequenced sample was peripheral blood. The source is a man aged 30 to 39 with acute or convalescent COVID-19. The CDR3 spells CASSLGDIWNTGELFF. The CDR3 DNA follows: TGTGCCAGCTCACTTGGGGACATTTGGAACACCGGGGAGCTGTTTTTT.